A single sample is the source of the 14 T cell receptor beta chains below, sequenced in a study of T cell responses to AZD1222 COVID-19 vaccine. TCRdb's table, derived via immunoSEQ multiplex PCR, lists solely in-frame clones and lacks some. The sample has 86,000 or so clones, 90% seen once. This specimen consisted of peripheral blood, obtained on day 0 of AZD1222 vaccination. The origin of the receptors is an adult in good health.

The rearrangement joins TRBV7-3 to TRBJ2-3; TRBD2 might be the D (6 bases). The germline CDR1 and CDR2 sequences are SGHTA and FQGTGA. The CDR3 loop spans 13 amino acids. Deletions cut 1 base from V and 6 bases from J, with 8 bases between. CDR3 in DNA: TGTGCCAGCAGCTTAATTGGAGGGGATACGCAGTATTTT. This sequence encodes CASSLIGGDTQYF.

This chain connects TRBV4-1 to TRBJ2-7, with D tentatively TRBD2 (6 bases). The CDR3 runs to 17 residues. The germline V gene encodes CDR1 MGHRA and CDR2 YSYEKL. The V end lost 0 bases, the J end lost 0 bases, and 15 bases lay between the germline ends. The CDR3 sequence is CASSQDLSASVSYEQYF. The CDR3 nucleotides read TGCGCCAGCAGCCAAGATCTTTCTGCTAGCGTCTCCTACGAGCAGTACTTC.

The chain combines TRBV28 with TRBJ2-1; 7 bases are a match to TRBD1. V dropped 5 bases and J dropped 5; count of bases not matched to a gene: 15. This CDR3 is 17 amino acids long. In germline, CDR1 is MDHEN, CDR2 SYDVKM. The CDR3 DNA sequence: TGTGCCAGCAGTCTGCACCCTGGACAGGATCTTGACAATGAGCAGTTCTTC. Protein sequence: CASSLHPGQDLDNEQFF.

The chain links TRBV5-5 to TRBJ2-3; D remains unclear. V was pared by 1 base and J by 0 bases, with 6 bases between. Germline V CDR1 and CDR2: SGHKS, YYEKEE (reference sequence). There are 14 residues in the CDR3. The CDR3 DNA follows: TGTGCCAGCAGCTTGATTAGTAGCACAGATACGCAGTATTTT. Its translation is CASSLISSTDTQYF.

The chain uses TRBV25-1 and TRBJ2-3; maybe TRBD1 (6 bases). Germline lookup yields CDR1 MGHDK and CDR2 SYGVNS. Between the trimmed V and J ends, which lost 3 bases and 1 base, there was a span of 11 bases. The length of the CDR3 is 15 residues. The chain's CDR3 is CASSDQGTGTDTQYF. The DNA of the CDR3 is TGTGCCAGCAGTGATCAGGGGACGGGCACAGATACGCAGTATTTT.

This chain joins TRBV30 and TRBJ1-1; D uncertain. Germline loops: CDR1 GTSNPN, CDR2 SVGIG (reference sequence). The V gene lost 1 base and the J gene lost 8 bases, with 11 bases spanning the gap. This CDR3 comprises 12 residues. As DNA, the CDR3 is TGTGCCTGGAGTGGGCAGACTCCAGAAGCTTTCTTT. This sequence encodes CAWSGQTPEAFF.

The V gene is TRBV6-5, the J gene TRBJ1-5; no clear D gene. The germline V gene has CDR1 MNHEY and CDR2 SVGAGI. V was cut by 5 bases and J by 4 bases, with 12 bases left in between. The CDR3 covers 14 residues. The CDR3 sequence is CASSHRGKNQPQHF. CDR3 bases: TGTGCCAGCAGTCACCGTGGAAAGAATCAGCCCCAGCATTTT.

V gene TRBV18 combines with J gene TRBJ2-1; perhaps D is TRBD1 or TRBD2 (6 bases each). CDR1 and CDR2 from the germline V gene are KGHSH and LQKENI. V lost 4 bases and J lost 0, with 13 bases in between. The CDR3 is 16 residues long. The CDR3 spells CASSQLADSSYNEQFF. The DNA for the CDR3 is TGTGCCAGCTCACAATTAGCGGACAGCTCCTACAATGAGCAGTTCTTC.

V gene TRBV7-9 combines with J gene TRBJ2-7, with 7 nucleotides matching TRBD1. V shed 4 bases, J shed 1 base, and the junction held 4 bases outside the gene matches. Germline CDR1 is SEHNR and CDR2 is FQNEAQ (reference sequence). The CDR3 has 14 amino acids. CDR3 protein: CASSSLGQSYEQYF. CDR3 in DNA: TGTGCCAGCAGCTCCTTGGGACAGTCCTACGAGCAGTACTTC.

V gene TRBV7-6 combines with J gene TRBJ2-1; TRBD2 aligns across 9 bases. The V gene end was trimmed by 2 bases and the J gene end by 3 bases; junction bases not matched to a gene: 2. The CDR3 loop spans 15 amino acids. Per the germline V gene, CDR1 is SGHVS and CDR2 is FNYEAQ. CDR3 coding DNA: TGTGCCAGCAGCTTACGACTAGCGGTCTACAATGAGCAGTTCTTC. It encodes CASSLRLAVYNEQFF. Supplemented by reference TRBV7-6 and TRBJ2-1, the full variable domain reads GAGVSQSPRYKVTKRGQDVALRCDPISGHVSLYWYRQALGQGPEFLTYFNYEAQQDKSGLPNDRFSAERPEGSISTLTIQRTEQRDSAMYRCASSLRLAVYNEQFFGPGTRLTVL.

The gene calls are TRBV4-1 and TRBJ2-1; 7 positions agree with TRBD1. CDR3 length: 12 residues. The junction had 2 bases not matched to a gene; V was cut back by 3 bases and J by 9 bases. Germline-derived CDR1 and CDR2 are MGHRA and YSYEKL. CDR3 residues: CASSHPGGEQFF. In nucleotides, the CDR3 is TGCGCCAGCAGCCATCCAGGGGGTGAGCAGTTCTTC.

This chain joins TRBV18 and TRBJ1-1; D is unclear. Trimming removed 1 base at V and 3 bases at J, with 3 bases between. The CDR3 runs 12 residues. Germline V CDR1 and CDR2: KGHSH, LQKENI. This chain's CDR3 is CASSPQDTEAFF. CDR3 in DNA: TGTGCCAGCTCACCACAGGACACTGAAGCTTTCTTT.

The chain carries TRBV2 and TRBJ1-1; D is perhaps TRBD1 (5 bases). Trimming took 5 bases from V and 3 from J, leaving 10 bases between them. The CDR3 sequence is 13 residues long. Germline V gene lookup returns CDR1 SNHLY and CDR2 FYNNEI. CDR3 nucleotides: TGTGCCAGCAGTCAGCAGGGTTACACTGAAGCTTTCTTT. Its protein is CASSQQGYTEAFF.

This clone showed up just once. The genes are TRBV7-8 and TRBJ1-5, with no clear D. The ends were cut back, 5 bases at V and 1 base at J, with 9 bases in the middle. The V gene's germline CDR1 is SGHVS and CDR2 FQNEAQ. This CDR3 comprises 14 residues. The CDR3 loop is CASSRPESNQPQHF. In nucleotides, the CDR3 is TGTGCCAGCAGCCGGCCGGAAAGCAATCAGCCCCAGCATTTT. Filled out from reference TRBV7-8 and TRBJ1-5, the complete variable domain reads GAGVSQSPRYKVAKRGQDVALRCDPISGHVSLFWYQQALGQGPEFLTYFQNEAQLDKSGLPSDRFFAERPEGSVSTLKIQRTQQEDSAVYLCASSRPESNQPQHFGDGTRLSIL.